One TCR beta chain is described in this entry. In the authors' methods: Amplified reference gene primers provided the basis for estimating nucleated cell counts. Only in-frame clones appear in the TCRdb table, and some are missing; sequencing was by immunoSEQ multiplex PCR. V and J calls and clone size are copied from that table; D and trimming were computed from the DNA. This sample carries 220,000 or so clones, roughly 85% of them seen once, and the ten largest clones take approximately 3.8%. This record comes from a study of blood T cell repertoires in COVID-19. Study context: Some COVID-19 samples were acute and others convalescent; all came from the United States, Italy and Spain. PBMCs, B-cell-depleted T cells, or T cells were the source of the cDNA or gDNA that made up the material.

The origin of this receptor is a woman of 80 years or more with acute or convalescent COVID-19. The material sequenced was peripheral blood.

CDR3: CSASSLAGVLRSTDTQYF. The CDR3 nucleotides are TGCAGTGCTAGTAGCCTAGCGGGGGTCTTACGTAGCACAGATACGCAGTATTTT. The chain joins TRBV20-1 to TRBJ2-3, with 10 bases identical to TRBD2. Trimming cost V 3 bases and J 0 bases; bases outside gene matches: 12. Germline values: CDR1 DFQATT, CDR2 SNEGSKA (reference sequence). The CDR3 sequence is 18 residues long.